These 30 T cell receptor beta chains originate from one sample sequenced in a study of regulatory T cells in long-lasting Graves disease. With iRepertoire HTBI primers and Arm-PCR of CDR3 regions, TCR beta libraries were built. Each CDR3 protein gets one entry after TCRdb re-called the multiplex PCR reads with MiXCR. The data contain 680,000 or so distinct CDR3 sequences, 15% to 20% of them singletons. The time point here: newly diagnosed GD, antithyroid drugs for less than 3 months. PBMC RNA was the source of the TCR library. The sample also formed part of further work on T cells in Graves' hyperthyroidism and ophthalmopathy.

The sample consisted of peripheral blood mononuclear cells (PBMCs), taken at new diagnosis, from a patient treated with antithyroid drugs. Source of these receptors: a woman aged 30 to 39 with Graves disease.

This clonotype was recorded many times. The rearrangement joins TRBV6-2 or TRBV6-3 to TRBJ2-7, with a weak D call TRBD1 (5 bases). The germline CDR1 and CDR2 sequences are MNHEY and SVGEGT. This CDR3 has 14 amino acids. V shed 6 bases and J shed 2 bases, with 14 bases lying between them. CDR3 nucleotides: TGTGCCAGCAGGCCGCCAGGGTGGGCCTACGAGCAGTACTTC. This codes for CASRPPGWAYEQYF.

The chain carries TRBV6-1 and TRBJ2-7; no firm D call. Trimming stripped 0 bases from V and 9 bases from J, with 6 bases between. The V gene's germline CDR1 is MNHNS and CDR2 SASEGT. The CDR3 covers 11 residues. Written as DNA, the CDR3 is TGTGCCAGCAGTGAAGCCCGGCCGCAGTACTTC. As protein: CASSEARPQYF.

The chain recombines TRBV11-2 with TRBJ2-2; D is unclear. Germline V gene sequence: CDR1 SGHAT, CDR2 FQNNGV. The CDR3 spans 16 residues. The V and J ends lost 8 bases and 5 bases respectively, with 21 bases between them. CDR3 in amino acids: CASGPQAPVLTGELFF. The CDR3 DNA is TGTGCCAGCGGCCCCCAGGCCCCGGTTCTGACCGGGGAGCTGTTTTTT.

This clonotype was recorded at least ten times. V is TRBV7-9 and J is TRBJ2-1; TRBD1 or TRBD2 may be the D gene (5 bases each). The DNA end is more similar to TRBJ2-5, so the J call may be wrong. The germline CDR1 and CDR2 sequences are SEHNR and FQNEAQ (reference sequence). The CDR3 is made up of 15 amino acids. CDR3 DNA: TGTGCCAGCAGCAATCCGGGACCCGAGGGAGAGACCCAGTACTTC. Translation gives CASSNPGPEGETQYF.

The chain links TRBV12-3 or TRBV12-4 to TRBJ1-5; D perhaps matches TRBD1 (6 bases). V lost 5 bases and J 4 bases, leaving 15 bases between the germline ends. The CDR3 sequence is 15 residues long. The DNA for the CDR3 is TGTGCCAGCAGTCCGACAGGTATGCGGAATCAGCCCCAGCATTTT. It translates to CASSPTGMRNQPQHF.

This clonotype was seen a single time. A much larger clone is a single base away; this may be a read error. This rearrangement joins TRBV7-2 to TRBJ2-3; 10 bases align to TRBD2. CDR3 size: 15 residues. V gave up 2 bases and J gave up 5 bases; unmatched junction bases: 4. Germline-derived CDR1 and CDR2 are SGHTA and FQGNSA. CDR3 protein: CTSSLYLAGVDTQYF. The DNA for the CDR3 is TGTACCAGCAGCTTATATCTAGCGGGAGTAGATACGCAGTATTTT.

This clonotype was recorded many times. The chain has TRBV12-3 or TRBV12-4 and TRBJ1-5, with a possible D match to TRBD1 (6 bases). The CDR3 runs 15 residues. Trimming stripped 3 bases from V and 7 bases from J, with 16 bases between. The CDR3 nucleotides are TGTGCCAGCAGTTTCCGCCACAGGGAAATCCAGCCCCAGCATTTT. The encoded protein is CASSFRHREIQPQHF.

Comments on this clonotype: The junction shows a germline mismatch at one end, possibly a read error. V usage is TRBV15 and J usage is TRBJ2-1, with TRBD2 as a possible D gene (6 bases). The CDR3 spans 18 residues. CDR1 LNHNV and CDR2 YYDKDF come from the germline V gene (reference sequence). The CDR3, as DNA: TGTGCCACCAGCAGATCTTCCCCAGGACTAATCTCCTACAATGGGCAGTTCTTC. Translating gives CATSRSSPGLISYNGQFF.

In regard to this clonotype: This may be a read error: a much more frequent sequence differs by one nucleotide. In DNA form, the CDR3 reads TGTGCCAGCACGGAGGGCTACGAGCAGTACTTC. It specifies CASTEGYEQYF. V gene TRBV5-6 combines with J gene TRBJ2-7; the D gene is possibly TRBD2 (6 bases). The CDR3 spans 11 residues. Trimming pared 6 bases from V and 3 bases from J, leaving 7 bases between. Germline V CDR1 and CDR2: SGHDT, YYEEEE.

This clonotype has only one observation. With a much larger clone just one base away, this may be a read error. V usage is TRBV2 and J usage is TRBJ2-5; D unresolved. Looked up from germline, CDR1 is SNHLY and CDR2 is FYNNEI. The CDR3 is 13 residues long. Trimming stripped 11 bases from V and 7 bases from J, with 20 bases between. CDR3 protein: CAASREQKGTQYF. The CDR3 region has the DNA TGTGCCGCTTCCAGAGAACAAAAAGGGACCCAGTACTTC.

This clonotype was counted ten times or more. This sequence joins TRBV11-3 and TRBJ2-3; the match to TRBD1 covers 7 bases. The ends lost 5 bases at V and 4 bases at J; junction bases unmatched: 3. The CDR3 is 13 residues long. Germline CDR1 SGHNT, CDR2 YENEEA. The CDR3 region has the DNA TGTGCCAGCAGCGCCGGGACAGCAGATACGCAGTATTTT. Protein sequence: CASSAGTADTQYF.

The CDR3 DNA follows: TGTGCCAGCGCTGCAGGGAACGGTCAGCCCCAGCATTTT. It translates to CASAAGNGQPQHF. The chain joins TRBV5-4 to TRBJ1-5; D might be TRBD1 (5 bases). The germline CDR1 and CDR2 sequences are SGHNT and YYREEE (reference sequence). CDR3 length: 13 amino acids. Trimming left V 7 bases short and J 6 bases short, with 14 bases between. The complete variable domain, with remaining parts taken from reference TRBV5-4 and TRBJ1-5, reads ETGVTQSPTHLIKTRGQQVTLRCSSQSGHNTVSWYQQALGQGPQFIFQYYREEENGRGNFPPRFSGLQFPNYSSELNVNALELDDSALYLCASAAGNGQPQHFGDGTRLSIL.

The V call is TRBV4-2, the J call TRBJ1-4; a possible D gene is TRBD1 (5 bases). Germline CDR1 LGHNA, CDR2 YNFKEQ. The CDR3 is 16 amino acids. Trimming took off 4 bases at V and 1 base at J, with 13 bases between the two ends. The CDR3 DNA is TGTGCCAGCAGCCTGGCAGGGACCTTAACTAATGAAAAACTGTTTTTT. As protein: CASSLAGTLTNEKLFF.

This chain connects TRBV9 to TRBJ2-2; the match to TRBD1 covers 9 bases. CDR3 length: 15 residues. Trimming removed 5 bases from V and 4 bases from J; junction bases left unmatched: 6. Germline V gene lookup returns CDR1 SGDLS and CDR2 YYNGEE. The CDR3 spells CASRSGTGSTGELFF. In DNA, the CDR3 is TGTGCCAGCAGGTCCGGGACAGGGAGCACCGGGGAGCTGTTTTTT. The full variable domain, rest sourced from reference TRBV9 and TRBJ2-2, is DSGVTQTPKHLITATGQRVTLRCSPRSGDLSVYWYQQSLDQGLQFLIQYYNGEERAKGNILERFSAQQFPDLHSELNLSSLELGDSALYFCASRSGTGSTGELFFGEGSRLTVL.

V usage is TRBV5-1 and J usage is TRBJ2-1, with 7 nucleotides matching TRBD2. Trimming removed 3 bases from V and 10 bases from J; junction bases left unmatched: 7. CDR3 size: 13 residues. Per germline, CDR1 SGHRS and CDR2 YFSETQ. In DNA form, the CDR3 reads TGCGCCAGCAGCTGGGGGGGTCACGAAGAGCAGTTCTTC. As protein: CASSWGGHEEQFF.

This clonotype appeared many times. The chain combines TRBV7-9 with TRBJ2-4; D gene uncertain. Germline-derived CDR1 and CDR2 are SEHNR and FQNEAQ (reference sequence). V lost 4 bases and J lost 8, with 15 bases in between. The CDR3 runs 14 residues. In nucleotides, the CDR3 is TGTGCCAGCAGCTCGTCGGATGGATGGGACATTCAGTACTTC. It encodes CASSSSDGWDIQYF. The full variable domain, rest sourced from reference TRBV7-9 and TRBJ2-4, is DTGVSQNPRHKITKRGQNVTFRCDPISEHNRLYWYRQTLGQGPEFLTYFQNEAQLEKSRLLSDRFSAERPKGSFSTLEIQRTEQGDSAMYLCASSSSDGWDIQYFGAGTRLSVL.

The rearrangement links TRBV6-2 or TRBV6-3 to TRBJ1-1; D unresolved. The CDR3 is made up of 13 amino acids. Trimming pared 2 bases from V and 4 bases from J, leaving 8 bases between. CDR1 MNHEY and CDR2 SVGEGT come from the germline V gene. This CDR3 is CASSYRSGTEAFF. Written as DNA, the CDR3 is TGTGCCAGCAGTTACCGCTCGGGCACTGAAGCTTTCTTT.

This clonotype was observed many times. The chain recombines TRBV5-6 with TRBJ2-2; D is possibly TRBD2 (5 bases). The CDR3 has 18 residues. Trimming removed 0 bases at V and 4 bases at J, with 19 bases between. Germline CDR1 SGHDT, CDR2 YYEEEE. DNA for the CDR3: TGTGCCAGCAGCTTGGCGTACAGCCTGGAGGCGACCACCGGGGAGCTGTTTTTT. Protein product: CASSLAYSLEATTGELFF.

This clonotype has just a few counts. This chain links TRBV5-1 with TRBJ2-1; D is possibly TRBD1 or TRBD2 (5 bases each). V was trimmed by 4 bases and J by 9 bases, leaving 17 bases between them. The germline gives CDR1 SGHRS, CDR2 YFSETQ. The CDR3 extends over 14 amino acids. The DNA for the CDR3 is TGCGCCAGCAGCCGGGCCCTTTCTGGGGGTGAGCAGTTCTTC. The encoded protein is CASSRALSGGEQFF.

In this sample, this clonotype turned up a few times. The gene calls are TRBV28 and TRBJ2-7; D is unresolved. CDR1 is MDHEN, CDR2 SYDVKM, per germline. V lost 2 bases and J lost 3, with 14 bases in between. The CDR3 is 15 residues long. In DNA form, the CDR3 reads TGTGCCAGCAGTTTAGATGGCTCGCCTTACTACGAGCAGTACTTC. It yields the protein CASSLDGSPYYEQYF.

This clonotype was found a few times. The CDR3: CASSPRPAGTADSPLHF. The CDR3 bases are TGTGCCAGCTCACCGAGGCCCGCCGGGACAGCGGATTCACCCCTCCACTTT. The chain recombines TRBV18 with TRBJ1-6, with 7 bases matching TRBD1. The junction had 13 bases not matched to a gene; V was cut back by 3 bases and J by 8 bases. The V gene's germline CDR1 is KGHSH and CDR2 LQKENI. The CDR3 has 17 residues. The full variable domain, rest sourced from reference TRBV18 and TRBJ1-6, is NAGVMQNPRHLVRRRGQEARLRCSPMKGHSHVYWYRQLPEEGLKFMVYLQKENIIDESGMPKERFSAEFPKEGPSILRIQQVVRGDSAAYFCASSPRPAGTADSPLHFGNGTRLTVT.

The sample holds many counts of this clonotype. It may be a read error: a sequence one base away is much more abundant. CDR3 DNA sequence: TGTGCCAGCTCACCAGGGAACGCTGAAGCTTTCTTT. Translating it yields CASSPGNAEAFF. The gene calls are TRBV18 and TRBJ1-1; no firm D call. The CDR3 runs to 12 residues. Germline V gives CDR1 KGHSH, CDR2 LQKENI. Drawing the rest from reference TRBV18 and TRBJ1-1, the complete variable domain is NAGVMQNPRHLVRRRGQEARLRCSPMKGHSHVYWYRQLPEEGLKFMVYLQKENIIDESGMPKERFSAEFPKEGPSILRIQQVVRGDSAAYFCASSPGNAEAFFGQGTRLTVV.

This clonotype was seen more than once but under ten times. V usage is TRBV27 and J usage is TRBJ2-7, with 7 bases identical to TRBD1. Germline loops: CDR1 MNHEY, CDR2 SMNVEV (reference sequence). Losses at the gene ends were 5 bases for V and 0 bases for J; bases not matched to a gene: 4. The CDR3 has 14 residues. Here the CDR3 reads CASSGQDNSYEQYF. The CDR3 DNA sequence: TGTGCCAGCAGTGGACAGGATAACTCCTACGAGCAGTACTTC.

This clonotype showed up many times. The chain couples TRBV27 to TRBJ2-7; either TRBD1 or TRBD2 may supply D (5 bases each). V was clipped by 6 bases and J by 2 bases, with 32 bases between them. The CDR3 is made up of 20 amino acids. Germline values: CDR1 MNHEY, CDR2 SMNVEV (reference sequence). In DNA, the CDR3 is TGTGCCAGCAGCCAGAGATACGGGGCAGGACTGGGTCTTCTTGCCTACGAGCAGTACTTC. Amino acids: CASSQRYGAGLGLLAYEQYF.

This clonotype appeared a few times. This rearrangement joins TRBV7-9 to TRBJ2-1; D is ambiguous. This CDR3 has 11 residues. The V gene lost 5 bases and the J gene lost 6 bases, with 5 bases spanning the gap. Germline V gene sequence: CDR1 SEHNR, CDR2 FQNEAQ (reference sequence). This chain's CDR3 is CASSISNEQFF. The DNA for the CDR3 is TGTGCCAGCAGCATAAGCAATGAGCAGTTCTTC.

Comments on this clonotype: A much more abundant neighbour one base away suggests this may be a read error. The chain employs TRBV2 and TRBJ2-3; TRBD2 aligns across 9 bases. CDR1 is SNHLY and CDR2 is FYNNEI in the germline V gene. The CDR3 covers 18 residues. CDR3 in DNA: TGTGCCAGCAGTGAAGCTTCGTTTTTGGCGGGAGGGGCAGATGCGCAGTATTTT. This translates into CASSEASFLAGGADAQYF.

V is TRBV3-1 and J is TRBJ2-3, with 7 bases that match TRBD2. Looked up from germline, CDR1 is LGHDT and CDR2 is YNNKEL (reference sequence). The ends lost 0 bases at V and 3 bases at J; junction bases unmatched: 9. This CDR3 is built from 17 residues. In nucleotides, the CDR3 is TGTGCCAGCAGCCAAGATGGCGGGAGAAGGAGGACAGATACGCAGTATTTT. The encoded protein is CASSQDGGRRRTDTQYF.

There are many counts of this clonotype. The J gene is TRBJ2-3, the V gene TRBV12-3 or TRBV12-4, with D perhaps TRBD1 (7 bases). This CDR3 has 17 amino acids. Trimming stripped 3 bases from V and 2 bases from J, with 18 bases between. The CDR3 region has the DNA TGTGCCAGCAGTTTTGCTTCAGGGGGAGGTACCACAGATACGCAGTATTTT. Translation: CASSFASGGGTTDTQYF.

Ten or more counts support this clonotype. The V call is TRBV12-3 or TRBV12-4, the J call TRBJ1-6; D remains unclear. Trimming removed 5 bases at V and 8 bases at J, with 16 bases between. This CDR3 region has 15 residues. The CDR3 here is CASSRSRWGDSPLHF. The CDR3 DNA reads as TGTGCCAGCAGTCGCTCGCGGTGGGGAGATTCACCCCTCCACTTT.

The chain uses TRBV7-9 and TRBJ1-1; 7 bases are a match to TRBD1. The germline V gene has CDR1 SEHNR and CDR2 FQNEAQ (reference sequence). V shed 10 bases, J shed 5 bases, and the junction held 13 bases outside the gene matches. The CDR3 covers 14 residues. CDR3 sequence (DNA): TGTGCCACAGGAAAGGACAGGTTGTCAACTGAAGCTTTCTTT. Amino acid sequence: CATGKDRLSTEAFF.